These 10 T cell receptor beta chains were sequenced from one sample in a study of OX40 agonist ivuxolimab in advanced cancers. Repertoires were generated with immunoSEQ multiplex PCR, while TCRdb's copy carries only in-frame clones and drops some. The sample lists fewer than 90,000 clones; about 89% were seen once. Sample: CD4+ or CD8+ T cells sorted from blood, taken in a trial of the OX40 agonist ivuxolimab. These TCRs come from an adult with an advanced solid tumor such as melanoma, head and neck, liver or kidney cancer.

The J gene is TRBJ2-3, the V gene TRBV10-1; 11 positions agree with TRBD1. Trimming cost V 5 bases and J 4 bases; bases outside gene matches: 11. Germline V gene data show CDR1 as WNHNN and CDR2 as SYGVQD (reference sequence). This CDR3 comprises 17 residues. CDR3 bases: TGCGCCAGCAGTTATGGACAGGGGGCTCCCTCCGCAGATACGCAGTATTTT. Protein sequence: CASSYGQGAPSADTQYF.

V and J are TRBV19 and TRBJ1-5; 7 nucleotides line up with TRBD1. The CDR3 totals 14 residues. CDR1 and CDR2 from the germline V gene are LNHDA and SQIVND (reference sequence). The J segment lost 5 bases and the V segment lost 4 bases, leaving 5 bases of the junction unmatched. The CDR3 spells CASSRRQGDQPQHF. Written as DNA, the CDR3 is TGTGCCAGTAGTAGGAGACAGGGTGATCAGCCCCAGCATTTT.

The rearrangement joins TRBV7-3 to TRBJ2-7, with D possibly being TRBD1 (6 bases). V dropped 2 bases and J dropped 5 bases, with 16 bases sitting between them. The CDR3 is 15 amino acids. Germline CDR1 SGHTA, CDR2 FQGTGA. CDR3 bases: TGTGCCAGCAGCTTATCACTAGGGGGTGTTGACGAGCAGTACTTC. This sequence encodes CASSLSLGGVDEQYF.

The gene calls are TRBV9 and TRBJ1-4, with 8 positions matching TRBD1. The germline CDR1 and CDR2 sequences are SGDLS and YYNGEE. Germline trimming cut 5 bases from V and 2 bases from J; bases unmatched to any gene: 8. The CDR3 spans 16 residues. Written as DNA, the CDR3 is TGTGCCAGCAGTCGCACAGGGGGGCCCACTAATGAAAAACTGTTTTTT. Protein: CASSRTGGPTNEKLFF.

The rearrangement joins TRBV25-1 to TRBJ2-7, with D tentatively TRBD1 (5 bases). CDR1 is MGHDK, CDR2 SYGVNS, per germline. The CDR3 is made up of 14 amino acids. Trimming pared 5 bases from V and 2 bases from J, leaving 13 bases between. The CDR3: CASSLRTPPYEQYF. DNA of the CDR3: TGTGCCAGCAGTCTAAGGACACCTCCCTACGAGCAGTACTTC.

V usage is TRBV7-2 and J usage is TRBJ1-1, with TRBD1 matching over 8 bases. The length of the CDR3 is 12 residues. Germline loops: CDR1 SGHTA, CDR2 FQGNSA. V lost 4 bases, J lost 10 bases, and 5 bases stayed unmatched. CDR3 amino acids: CASSSQGARAFF. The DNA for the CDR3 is TGTGCCAGCAGCTCTCAGGGGGCGCGAGCTTTCTTT.

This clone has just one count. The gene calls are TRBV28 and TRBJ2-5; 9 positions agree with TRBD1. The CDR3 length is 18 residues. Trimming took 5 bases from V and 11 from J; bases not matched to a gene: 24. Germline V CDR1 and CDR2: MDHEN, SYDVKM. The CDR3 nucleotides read TGTGCCAGCAGTCCTGAAGGATCTTGGGGACAGGGTGCGGGTGAGCAGTACTTC. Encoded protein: CASSPEGSWGQGAGEQYF.

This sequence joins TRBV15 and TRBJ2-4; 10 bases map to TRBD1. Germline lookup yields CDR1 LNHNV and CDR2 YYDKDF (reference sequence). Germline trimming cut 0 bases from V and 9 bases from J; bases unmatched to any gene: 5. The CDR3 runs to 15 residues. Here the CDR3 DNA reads TGTGCCACCAGCAGAGATGGGACAGGGGATTTCATTCAGTACTTC. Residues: CATSRDGTGDFIQYF.

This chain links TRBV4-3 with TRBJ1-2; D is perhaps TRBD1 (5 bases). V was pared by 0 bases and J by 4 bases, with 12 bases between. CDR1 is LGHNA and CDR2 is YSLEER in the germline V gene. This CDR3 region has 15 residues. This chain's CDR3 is CASSQDLGGTYGYTF. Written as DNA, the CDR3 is TGCGCCAGCAGCCAAGATCTTGGGGGTACCTATGGCTACACCTTC.

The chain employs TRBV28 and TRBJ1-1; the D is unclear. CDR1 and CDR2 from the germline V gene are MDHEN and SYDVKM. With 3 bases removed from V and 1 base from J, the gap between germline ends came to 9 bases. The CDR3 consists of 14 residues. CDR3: CASSLGNWNTEAFF. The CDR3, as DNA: TGTGCCAGCAGTTTGGGTAATTGGAACACTGAAGCTTTCTTT.